The source of this T cell receptor (beta chain) is a study of blood T cell repertoires in COVID-19. Study overall: Some COVID-19 samples were acute and others convalescent; all came from the United States, Italy and Spain. T cells, B-cell-depleted T cells, or PBMCs provided the cDNA or gDNA that served as material.

Source study methods: Amplification with reference gene primers provided the estimates of nucleated cell counts. Clones were read by immunoSEQ multiplex PCR, and TCRdb kept only the in-frame ones, dropping some. V and J calls and clone size are copied from that table; D and trimming were computed from the DNA. Among 88,000 or so clones listed, around 88% were seen once. The junction had 11 bases not matched to a gene; V was cut back by 5 bases and J by 4 bases. Germline-derived CDR1 and CDR2 are SGHRS and YFSETQ. The CDR3 has 15 amino acids. This chain uses TRBV5-1 with TRBJ2-5; TRBD1 agrees at 7 bases. This clonotype originated in a man aged 55 to 69 with acute or convalescent COVID-19. Sequencing used peripheral blood. CDR3 residues: CASRQTGSSTETQYF. For the CDR3, the DNA is TGCGCCAGCAGACAGACAGGGAGCAGCACAGAGACCCAGTACTTC.